The present entry profiles one T cell receptor (beta chain) with its context. What it binds is unknown. This entry is derived from a study of cytomegalovirus exposure and HLA in healthy donors. The wider study: In a previous analysis, approximately 110 million unique TCR beta sequences were found from some 200 million T cells. Study observations and caveats: Solely CMV serostatus was available to characterize immune exposure. Most of the TCR beta V segments (in an earlier analysis) were productive either about 87% or about 30% of the time. The study reported that TCR beta sequences accurately predicted HLA-A and HLA-B alleles in most subjects.

Vbeta (60) and Jbeta (13) primers were used in the PCR. The data were produced by immunoSEQ multiplex PCR, yet TCRdb's version contains in-frame clones alone and is incomplete. The table shows around 200,000 clones, with more than 65% occurring only once. There are 15 residues in the CDR3. Per germline, CDR1 SEHNR and CDR2 FQNEAQ (reference sequence). This TCR derives from a man aged 50-60 years in good health and CMV-seronegative. V gene TRBV7-9 combines with J gene TRBJ2-5; 10 positions match TRBD2. The J call is doubtful: the DNA matches TRBJ2-7 better. Sequences were obtained from PBMCs. This CDR3 reads CASSPSGTSAYEQYF. CDR3 DNA: TGTGCCAGCAGCCCATCTGGGACTAGCGCTTACGAGCAGTACTTC.